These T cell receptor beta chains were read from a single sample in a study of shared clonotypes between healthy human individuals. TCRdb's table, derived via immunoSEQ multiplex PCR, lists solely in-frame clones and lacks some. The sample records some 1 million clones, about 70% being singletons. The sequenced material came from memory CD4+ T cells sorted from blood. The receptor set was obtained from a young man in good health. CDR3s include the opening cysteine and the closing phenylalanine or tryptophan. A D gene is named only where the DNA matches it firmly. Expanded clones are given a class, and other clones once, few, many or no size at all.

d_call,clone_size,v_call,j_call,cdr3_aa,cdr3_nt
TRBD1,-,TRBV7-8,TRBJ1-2,CASSTGQGVGYGYTF,TGTGCCAGCAGCACCGGACAGGGGGTGGGCTATGGCTACACCTTC
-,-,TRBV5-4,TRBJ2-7,CASSPQGPYEQYF,TGTGCCAGCAGCCCTCAGGGACCCTACGAGCAGTACTTC
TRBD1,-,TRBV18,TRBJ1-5,CASSRDRGQPQHF,TGTGCCAGCTCAAGGGACAGGGGGCAGCCCCAGCATTTT
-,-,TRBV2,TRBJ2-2,CASRQDTGELFF,TGTGCCAGCCGCCAGGACACCGGGGAGCTGTTTTTT
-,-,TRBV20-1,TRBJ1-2,CSALYYGYTF,TGCAGTGCTCTCTATTATGGCTACACCTTC
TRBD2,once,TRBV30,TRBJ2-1,CAWSASGDEQFF,TGTGCCTGGAGTGCTAGCGGCGATGAGCAGTTCTTC
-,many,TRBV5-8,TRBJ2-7,CASSSLGGSSYEQYF,TGTGCCAGCAGTTCCCTCGGGGGCTCCTCCTACGAGCAGTACTTC
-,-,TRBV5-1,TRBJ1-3,CASSQTTGPGNTIYF,TGCGCCAGCAGCCAAACTACAGGGCCGGGAAACACCATATATTTT
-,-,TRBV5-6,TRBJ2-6,CASSLGGNHGGANVLTF,TGTGCCAGCAGCTTAGGAGGGAATCACGGTGGGGCCAACGTCCTGACTTTC
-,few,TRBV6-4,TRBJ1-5,CASSENRGQPQHF,TGTGCCAGCAGTGAAAACCGGGGTCAGCCCCAGCATTTT
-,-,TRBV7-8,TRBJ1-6,CASSFGTVNSPLHF,TGTGCCAGCAGCTTCGGGACTGTAAATTCACCCCTCCACTTT
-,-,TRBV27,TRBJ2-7,CASSLSGAVANYEQYF,TGTGCCAGCAGTTTATCGGGGGCGGTGGCTAACTACGAGCAGTACTTC
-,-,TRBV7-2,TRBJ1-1,CASRWGVSNTEAFF,TGTGCCAGCAGATGGGGGGTCTCGAACACTGAAGCTTTCTTT
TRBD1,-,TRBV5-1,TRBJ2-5,CASSEAGTDETQYF,TGCGCCAGCAGCGAAGCCGGGACAGATGAGACCCAGTACTTC
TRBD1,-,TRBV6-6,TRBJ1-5,CASRGQGRGQPQHF,TGTGCCAGCAGAGGACAGGGGAGGGGTCAGCCCCAGCATTTT
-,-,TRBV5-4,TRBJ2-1,CASSFRGVNYNEQFF,TGTGCCAGCAGCTTCAGGGGGGTAAACTACAATGAGCAGTTCTTC
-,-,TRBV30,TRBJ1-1,CAWSLGNTEAFF,TGTGCCTGGAGTCTCGGGAACACTGAAGCTTTCTTT
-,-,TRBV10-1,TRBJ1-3,CASSEFSDSGNTIYF,TGCGCCAGCAGTGAGTTTTCGGACTCTGGAAACACCATATATTTT
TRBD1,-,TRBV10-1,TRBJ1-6,CASSGPGGGKSSYNSPLHF,TGCGCCAGCAGTGGTCCAGGGGGGGGAAAGAGCTCCTATAATTCACCCCTCCACTTT
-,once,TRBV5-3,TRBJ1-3,CARSTTRAGNTIYF,TGTGCCAGAAGCACTACCAGGGCCGGAAACACCATATATTTT
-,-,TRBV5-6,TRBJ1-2,CASSLVGGTNGYTF,TGTGCCAGCAGCCTCGTTGGGGGCACAAATGGCTACACCTTC
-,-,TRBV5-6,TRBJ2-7,CASSSQGLEQYF,TGTGCCAGCAGCTCCCAGGGGCTCGAGCAGTACTTC
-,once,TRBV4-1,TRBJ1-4,CASSQVDQSNEKLFF,TGCGCCAGCAGCCAAGTTGACCAGTCGAATGAAAAACTGTTTTTT
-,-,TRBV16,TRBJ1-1,CASSPRAQNTEAFF,TGTGCCAGCAGCCCACGGGCCCAGAACACTGAAGCTTTCTTT
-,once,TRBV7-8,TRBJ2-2,CASSLGSGWIGELFF,TGTGCCAGCAGCTTAGGGTCAGGTTGGATCGGGGAGCTGTTTTTT
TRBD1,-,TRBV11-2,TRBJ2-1,CASSGRAGGRYNEQFF,TGTGCCAGCAGCGGGCGGGCAGGGGGTCGCTACAATGAGCAGTTCTTC
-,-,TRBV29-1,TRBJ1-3,CSVETTGNTIYF,TGCAGCGTTGAAACTACTGGAAACACCATATATTTT
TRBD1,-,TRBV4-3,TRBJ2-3,CASSRSVQGSTDTQYF,TGCGCCAGCAGCCGCTCGGTACAGGGGAGCACAGATACGCAGTATTTT
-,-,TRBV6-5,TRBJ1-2,CASSYQGYGYTF,TGTGCCAGCAGTTACCAGGGGTATGGCTACACCTTC
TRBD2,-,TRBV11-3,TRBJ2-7,CASSVSSGAGEQYF,TGTGCCAGCAGCGTTTCTAGCGGGGCGGGAGAGCAGTACTTC
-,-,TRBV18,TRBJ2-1,CASSSAGVSSYNEQFF,TGTGCCAGCTCATCGGCAGGCGTAAGCTCCTACAATGAGCAGTTCTTC
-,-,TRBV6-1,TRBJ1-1,CASSEATGWEAFF,TGTGCCAGCAGTGAAGCGACGGGGTGGGAAGCTTTCTTT
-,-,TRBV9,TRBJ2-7,CASSRPVPYEQYF,TGTGCCAGCAGTCGCCCCGTTCCCTACGAGCAGTACTTC
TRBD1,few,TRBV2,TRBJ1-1,CASSMDRGITEAFF,TGTGCCAGCAGTATGGACAGGGGGATCACTGAAGCTTTCTTT
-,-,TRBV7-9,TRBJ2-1,CASSLLRDLLNEQFF,TGTGCCAGCAGCTTACTCCGGGACCTCCTTAATGAGCAGTTCTTC
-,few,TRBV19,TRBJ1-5,CASTRRTSNQPQHF,TGTGCCAGCACAAGAAGGACGAGCAATCAGCCCCAGCATTTT
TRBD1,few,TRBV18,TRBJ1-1,CASSPGQGIEAFF,TGTGCCAGCTCACCTGGACAGGGCATTGAAGCTTTCTTT
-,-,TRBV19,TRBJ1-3,CASRRPPNTIYF,TGTGCCAGTAGACGACCGCCAAACACCATATATTTT
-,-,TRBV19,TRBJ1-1,CASSPTGRLNTEAFF,TGTGCCAGTAGTCCCACGGGACGGCTGAACACTGAAGCTTTCTTT
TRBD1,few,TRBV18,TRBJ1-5,CASSHGQGALIDSNQPQHF,TGTGCCAGCTCCCACGGACAGGGGGCCCTAATAGATAGCAATCAGCCCCAGCATTTT
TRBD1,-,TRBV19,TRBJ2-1,CASSPDRGREQFF,TGTGCCAGTAGTCCGGACAGGGGGCGCGAGCAGTTCTTC
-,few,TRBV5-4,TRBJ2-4,CASSPGSANIQYF,TGTGCCAGCAGCCCCGGGAGTGCAAACATTCAGTACTTC
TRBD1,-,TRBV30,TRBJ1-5,CAWSGAGGKEPQHF,TGTGCCTGGAGTGGGGCAGGGGGAAAAGAGCCCCAGCATTTT
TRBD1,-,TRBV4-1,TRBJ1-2,CASSQDSGQGNYGYTF,TGCGCCAGCAGCCAAGATTCGGGACAGGGGAACTATGGCTACACCTTC
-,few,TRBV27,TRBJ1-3,CASSQGRGFGNTIYF,TGTGCCAGCAGCCAGGGTCGAGGTTTTGGAAACACCATATATTTT
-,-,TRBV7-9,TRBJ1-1,CASSLGPLNTEAFF,TGTGCCAGCAGCCTGGGGCCCCTGAACACTGAAGCTTTCTTT
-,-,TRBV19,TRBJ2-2,CASSINSLTGELFF,TGTGCCAGTAGTATTAACAGCCTCACCGGGGAGCTGTTTTTT
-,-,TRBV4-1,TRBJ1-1,CASSQDFVNTEAFF,TGCGCCAGCAGCCAAGATTTTGTGAACACTGAAGCTTTCTTT
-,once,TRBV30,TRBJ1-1,CAWNRGTDTEAFF,TGTGCCTGGAATCGAGGTACGGACACTGAAGCTTTCTTT
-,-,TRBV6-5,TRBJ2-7,CASSYSSGVGGKQYF,TGTGCCAGCAGTTACTCGAGTGGAGTGGGTGGAAAGCAGTACTTC
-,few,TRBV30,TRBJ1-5,CAWNLQAGNQPQHF,TGTGCCTGGAATCTTCAGGCTGGGAATCAGCCCCAGCATTTT
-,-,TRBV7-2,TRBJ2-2,CASSLMVASTGELFF,TGTGCCAGCAGCCTAATGGTAGCGAGCACCGGGGAGCTGTTTTTT
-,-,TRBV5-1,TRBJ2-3,CASSLGLYTDTQYF,TGCGCCAGCAGCTTGGGACTTTACACAGATACGCAGTATTTT
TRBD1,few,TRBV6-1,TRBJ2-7,CASRGGQGNEQYF,TGTGCCAGCAGAGGGGGACAGGGTAACGAGCAGTACTTC
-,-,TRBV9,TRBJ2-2,CASSVSWGSGNTGELFF,TGTGCCAGCAGCGTAAGTTGGGGGAGCGGGAACACCGGGGAGCTGTTTTTT
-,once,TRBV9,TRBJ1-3,CASSVQGVGNTIYF,TGTGCCAGCAGCGTGCAAGGGGTTGGAAACACCATATATTTT
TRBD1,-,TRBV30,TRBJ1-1,CAWSVRTGVPLASHEAFF,TGTGCCTGGAGTGTACGGACAGGGGTCCCGTTGGCATCCCATGAAGCTTTCTTT
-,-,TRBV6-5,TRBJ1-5,CASSQGYNNQPQHF,TGTGCCAGCAGCCAGGGTTACAACAATCAGCCCCAGCATTTT
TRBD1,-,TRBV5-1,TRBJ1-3,CASSTAGTGSSGNTIYF,TGCGCCAGCAGCACCGCCGGGACAGGGAGCTCTGGAAACACCATATATTTT